This TCR beta chain was sequenced for a study of T cell responses to AZD1222 COVID-19 vaccine (dated by TCRdb to about 2021). About the study as a whole: AZD1222 recipients given second doses at about 4 weeks or at about 12 weeks were pooled, since spike-specific TCR depth and breadth were not found to differ between the two schedules. TCR sequencing was performed for about 250 trial participants, of whom some 200 were given two doses of AZD1222 and around 25 were given two doses of MenACWY control vaccine. Enrollment into the trials was organized by age into subgroups of 18-55, 56-69 and 70-plus years, and those subgroups contained roughly 150, 30 and 60 TCR-sequenced participants, respectively.

The CDR3 regions of human TCRbeta chains were analyzed by immunosequencing. In the source study's methods: TCRs in the repertoires were matched against a reference library of SARS-CoV-2-specific TCRs that had been generated with the MIRA antigen-specificity platform. Breadth meant the fraction of unique TCRs that were SARS-CoV-2-associated, whereas depth meant the fraction of total T cells that were SARS-CoV-2-associated. Using the MIRA data, each spike-specific TCR was mapped to the spike region that the TCR reacts to and placed in a CD4 or CD8 class. Log10-transformed breadth and depth values were compared by one-way ANOVA with Sidak's multiple comparisons tests. Entries here come from immuneACCESS through TCRdb and include only in-frame sequences with V and J called. Some clones fail to appear in such tables; in the studies checked, an unresolved V gene covers under half of the shortfall, and the cause of the remainder is unknown. The DNA gave D and trimming, while V, J and clone size come from that table. The sample table lists approximately 190,000 clones, approximately 91% of them with a count of one. More than 0.75% of the sample belongs to the ten largest clones.

The time point label, as the study defines it: baseline before first vaccination. Vaccinee samples came from UK trials COV001 and COV002, including a single-blind randomized controlled phase 2/3 trial of AZD1222 (ChAdOx1 nCoV-19) in healthy adults. For TCRbeta chain sequencing, PBMC samples from trial participants were taken at day 0 and at day 28 after the second dose. About this clone: Its antigen specificity is not known. The record has no base qualities; no much larger clone is one base away.

The V end loses 3 bases and the J end loses 0 bases, and a stretch of 14 bases separates them. There are 16 amino acids in the CDR3, from cysteine to phenylalanine inclusive. Only the CDR3 DNA stays, 48 bases, in frame from base 1. Per the germline V gene, SGHAT is the CDR1 and FQNNGV is the CDR2. Paper-wide results and their limitations: Participants were mostly white British and included more females than males, and it was suggested by the authors that clonal diversity may have been underestimated. Because no day 14 peak-response samples were available, the repertoires could be characterized only after the peak T cell response. Reportedly, close to half of the unique spike-specific TCRs recognized epitopes lying outside the regions that are mutated in the B.1.351 and B.1.1.7 variants. In the small 56-69-year group, the increase in depth fell short of significance, most likely because of low power. Conclusions about previously exposed vaccinees were limited because only six or seven AZD1222 recipients were SARS-CoV-2 seropositive at baseline. After two AZD1222 doses, both the breadth and the depth of spike-specific TCRs were significantly higher than at day 0 and than in MenACWY recipients. The vaccine-associated CD4 TCRs covered the entire spike protein, and the dominant responses fell in regions 160-218 and 743-854.

The sample consisted of peripheral blood, taken on day 0 of AZD1222 vaccination. The sequence was obtained from an adult in good health. In this chain, TRBV11-2 is recombined with TRBJ2-5, with the D gene too uncertain to name. The sequence in DNA is TGTGCCAGCAGCTTCCCAACTACACAGTACCAAGAGACCCAGTACTTC. The resulting protein is CASSFPTTQYQETQYF.